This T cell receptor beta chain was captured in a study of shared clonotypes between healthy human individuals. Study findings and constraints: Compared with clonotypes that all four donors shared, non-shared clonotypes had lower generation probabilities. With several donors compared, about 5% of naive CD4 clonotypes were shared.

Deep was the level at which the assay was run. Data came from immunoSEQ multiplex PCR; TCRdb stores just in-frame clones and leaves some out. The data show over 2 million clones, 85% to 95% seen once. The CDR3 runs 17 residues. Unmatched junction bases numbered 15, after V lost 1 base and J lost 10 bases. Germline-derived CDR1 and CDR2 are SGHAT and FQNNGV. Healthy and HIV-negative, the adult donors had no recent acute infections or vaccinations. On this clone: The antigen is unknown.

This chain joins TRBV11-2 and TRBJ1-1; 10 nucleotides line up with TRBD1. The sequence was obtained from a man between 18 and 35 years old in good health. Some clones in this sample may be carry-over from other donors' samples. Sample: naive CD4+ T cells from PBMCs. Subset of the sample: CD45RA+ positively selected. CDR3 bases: TGTGCCAGCAGCTTAGGCCTCAGGACAGGGGGGAGTTTCGGAGCTTTCTTT. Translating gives CASSLGLRTGGSFGAFF.